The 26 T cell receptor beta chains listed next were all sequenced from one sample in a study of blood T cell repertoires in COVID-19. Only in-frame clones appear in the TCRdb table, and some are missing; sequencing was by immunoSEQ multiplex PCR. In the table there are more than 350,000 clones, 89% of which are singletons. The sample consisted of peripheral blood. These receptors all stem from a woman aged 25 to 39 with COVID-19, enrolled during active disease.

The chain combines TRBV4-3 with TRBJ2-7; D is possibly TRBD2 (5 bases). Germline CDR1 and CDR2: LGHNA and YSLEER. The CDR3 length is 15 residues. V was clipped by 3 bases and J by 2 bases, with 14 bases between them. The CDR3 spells CASSQTGIGAYEQYF. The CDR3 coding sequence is TGCGCCAGCAGCCAGACCGGGATCGGGGCCTACGAGCAGTACTTC.

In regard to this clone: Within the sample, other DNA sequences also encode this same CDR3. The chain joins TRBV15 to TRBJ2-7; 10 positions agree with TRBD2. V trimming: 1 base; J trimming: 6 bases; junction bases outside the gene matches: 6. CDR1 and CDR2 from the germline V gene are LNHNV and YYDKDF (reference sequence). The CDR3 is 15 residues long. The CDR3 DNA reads TGTGCCACCAGCAGAGGGGGTCTAGCGGGGGCCGAGCAGTACTTC. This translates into CATSRGGLAGAEQYF.

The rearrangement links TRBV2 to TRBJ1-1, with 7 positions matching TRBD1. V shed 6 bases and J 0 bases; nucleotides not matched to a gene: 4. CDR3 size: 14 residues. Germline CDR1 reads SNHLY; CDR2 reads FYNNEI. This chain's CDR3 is CASRVGGVNTEAFF. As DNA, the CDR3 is TGTGCCAGCAGGGTAGGGGGCGTGAACACTGAAGCTTTCTTT.

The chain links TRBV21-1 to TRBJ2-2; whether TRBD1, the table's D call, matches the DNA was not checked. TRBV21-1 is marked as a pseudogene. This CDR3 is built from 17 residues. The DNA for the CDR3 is TGTGCCAGCAGAAGAAACAGGGGGCTTAGGAACACCGGGGAGCTGTTTTTT. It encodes CASRRNRGLRNTGELFF.

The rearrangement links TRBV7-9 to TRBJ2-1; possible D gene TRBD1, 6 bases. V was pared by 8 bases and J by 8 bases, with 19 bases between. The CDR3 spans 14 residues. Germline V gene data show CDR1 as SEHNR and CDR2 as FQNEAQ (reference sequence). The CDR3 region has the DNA TGTGCCAGCGGCATGGGCAGGGGACAATATGAGCAGTTCTTC. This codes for CASGMGRGQYEQFF.

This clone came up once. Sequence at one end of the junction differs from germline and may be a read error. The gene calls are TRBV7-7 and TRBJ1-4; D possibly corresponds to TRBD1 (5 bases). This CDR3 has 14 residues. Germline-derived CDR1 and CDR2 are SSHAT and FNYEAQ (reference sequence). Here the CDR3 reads CASSSEPQGEKLFF. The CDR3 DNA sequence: TGTGCTAGCAGCTCCGAACCTCAGGGCGAAAAACTGTTTTTT.

The CDR3 nucleotides are TGTGCCAGTAGTCTCGGAGGGGAGTTAAGGTTGGATGGCTACACCTTC. Amino acids: CASSLGGELRLDGYTF. The V and J genes are TRBV19 and TRBJ1-2; tentative D call: TRBD1 (5 bases). The germline V gene encodes CDR1 LNHDA and CDR2 SQIVND (reference sequence). The CDR3 extends over 16 amino acids. Between the trimmed V and J ends, which lost 5 bases and 6 bases, there was a span of 22 bases.

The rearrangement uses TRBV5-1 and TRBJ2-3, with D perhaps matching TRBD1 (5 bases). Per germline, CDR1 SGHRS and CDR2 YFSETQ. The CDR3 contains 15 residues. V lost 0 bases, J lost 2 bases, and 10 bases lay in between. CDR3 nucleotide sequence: TGCGCCAGCAGCTTGGAAGGGGCGTCCACAGATACGCAGTATTTT. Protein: CASSLEGASTDTQYF.

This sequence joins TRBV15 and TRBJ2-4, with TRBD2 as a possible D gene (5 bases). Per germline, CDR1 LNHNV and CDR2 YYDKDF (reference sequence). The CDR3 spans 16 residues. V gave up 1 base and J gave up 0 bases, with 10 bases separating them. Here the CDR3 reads CATSRAGSIAKNIQYF. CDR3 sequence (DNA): TGTGCCACCAGCAGAGCTGGGAGCATAGCCAAAAACATTCAGTACTTC.

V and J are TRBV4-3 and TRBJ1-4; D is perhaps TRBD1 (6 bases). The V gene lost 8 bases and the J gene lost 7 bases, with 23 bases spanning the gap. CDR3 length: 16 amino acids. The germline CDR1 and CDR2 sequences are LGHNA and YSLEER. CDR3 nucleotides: TGCGCCAGCCACCATCGATATATGACAGGAATTGAAAAACTGTTTTTT. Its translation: CASHHRYMTGIEKLFF.

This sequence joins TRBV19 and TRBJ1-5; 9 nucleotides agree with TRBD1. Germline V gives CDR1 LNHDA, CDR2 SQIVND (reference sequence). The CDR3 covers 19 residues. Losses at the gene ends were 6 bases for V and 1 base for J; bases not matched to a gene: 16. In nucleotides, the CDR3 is TGTGCCAGTAGCCTCAGTCTCTCCTACGGGACAGGGAGCAATCAGCCCCAGCATTTT. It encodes CASSLSLSYGTGSNQPQHF.

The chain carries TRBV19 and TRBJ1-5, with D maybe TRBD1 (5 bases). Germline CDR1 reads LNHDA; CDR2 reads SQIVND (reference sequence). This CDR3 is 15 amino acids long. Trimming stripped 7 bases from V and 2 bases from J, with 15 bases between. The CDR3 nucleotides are TGTGCCAGTACCCCGGGACTGGGGCGCAATCAGCCCCAGCATTTT. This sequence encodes CASTPGLGRNQPQHF.

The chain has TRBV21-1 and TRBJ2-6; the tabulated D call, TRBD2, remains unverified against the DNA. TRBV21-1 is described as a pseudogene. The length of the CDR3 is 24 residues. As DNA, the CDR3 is TGTGCCAGCAGCAAAAAGATGGGGTTCGAGCGGGGGGATCCCGTTCTCTCTGGGGCCAACGTCCTGACTTTC. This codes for CASSKKMGFERGDPVLSGANVLTF.

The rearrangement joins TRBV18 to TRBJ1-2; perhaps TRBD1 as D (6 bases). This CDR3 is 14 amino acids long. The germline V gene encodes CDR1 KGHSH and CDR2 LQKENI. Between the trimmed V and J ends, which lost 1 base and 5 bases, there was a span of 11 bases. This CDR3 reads CASSPQKGQYGYTF. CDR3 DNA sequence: TGTGCCAGCTCACCACAAAAAGGACAGTATGGCTACACCTTC. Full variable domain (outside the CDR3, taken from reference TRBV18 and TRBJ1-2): NAGVMQNPRHLVRRRGQEARLRCSPMKGHSHVYWYRQLPEEGLKFMVYLQKENIIDESGMPKERFSAEFPKEGPSILRIQQVVRGDSAAYFCASSPQKGQYGYTFGSGTRLTVV.

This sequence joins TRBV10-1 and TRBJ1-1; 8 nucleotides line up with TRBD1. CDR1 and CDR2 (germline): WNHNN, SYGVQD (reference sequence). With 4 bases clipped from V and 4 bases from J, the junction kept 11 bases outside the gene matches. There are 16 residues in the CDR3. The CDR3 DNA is TGCGCCAGCAGTGGGGCAGGGGGCGATCTAAGCACTGAAGCTTTCTTT. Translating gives CASSGAGGDLSTEAFF.

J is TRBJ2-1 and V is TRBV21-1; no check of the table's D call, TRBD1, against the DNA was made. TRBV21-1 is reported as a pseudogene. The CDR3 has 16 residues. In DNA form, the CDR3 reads TGTGCCAGCAATCACAGGTCTCGGAAGGTAGTGAATGAGCAGTTCTTC. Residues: CASNHRSRKVVNEQFF.

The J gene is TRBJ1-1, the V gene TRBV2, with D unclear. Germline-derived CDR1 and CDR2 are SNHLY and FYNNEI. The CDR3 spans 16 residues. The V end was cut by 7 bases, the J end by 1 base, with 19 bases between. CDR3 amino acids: CASIGYQVTSNTEAFF. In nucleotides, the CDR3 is TGTGCCAGCATCGGTTACCAGGTAACCTCGAACACTGAAGCTTTCTTT.

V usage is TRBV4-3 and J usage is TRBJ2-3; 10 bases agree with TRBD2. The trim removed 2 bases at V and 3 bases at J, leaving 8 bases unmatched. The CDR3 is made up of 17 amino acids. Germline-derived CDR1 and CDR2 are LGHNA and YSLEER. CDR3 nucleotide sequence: TGCGCCAGCAGCCAACCTAATAGCGGGGGGCAGACAGATACGCAGTATTTT. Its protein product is CASSQPNSGGQTDTQYF.

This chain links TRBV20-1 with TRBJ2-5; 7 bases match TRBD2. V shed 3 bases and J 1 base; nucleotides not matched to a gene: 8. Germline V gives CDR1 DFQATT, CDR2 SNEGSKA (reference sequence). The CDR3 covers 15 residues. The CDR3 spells CSASRGGGSQETQYF. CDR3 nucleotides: TGCAGTGCTAGTCGGGGCGGGGGTTCCCAAGAGACCCAGTACTTC.

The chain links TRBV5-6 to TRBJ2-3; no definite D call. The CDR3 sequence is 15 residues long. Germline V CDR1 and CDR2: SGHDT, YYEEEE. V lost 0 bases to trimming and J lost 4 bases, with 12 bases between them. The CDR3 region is CASSLDYGSSDTQYF. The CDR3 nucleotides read TGTGCCAGCAGCTTGGACTATGGTAGCTCAGATACGCAGTATTTT. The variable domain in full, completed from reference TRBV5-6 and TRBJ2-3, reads DAGVTQSPTHLIKTRGQQVTLRCSPKSGHDTVSWYQQALGQGPQFIFQYYEEEERQRGNFPDRFSGHQFPNYSSELNVNALLLGDSALYLCASSLDYGSSDTQYFGPGTRLTVL.

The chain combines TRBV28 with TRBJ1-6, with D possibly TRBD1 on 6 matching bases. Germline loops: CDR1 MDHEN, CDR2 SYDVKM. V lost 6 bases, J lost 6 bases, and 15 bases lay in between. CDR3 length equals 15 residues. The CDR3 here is CASSPPGGFNSPLHF. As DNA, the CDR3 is TGTGCCAGCAGCCCCCCGGGGGGCTTTAATTCACCCCTCCACTTT.

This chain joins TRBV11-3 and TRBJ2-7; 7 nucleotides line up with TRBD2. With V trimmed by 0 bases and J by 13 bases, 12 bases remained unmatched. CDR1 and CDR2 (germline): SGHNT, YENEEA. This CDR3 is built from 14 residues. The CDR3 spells CASSLDRPSGVLYV. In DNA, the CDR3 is TGTGCCAGCAGCTTAGATCGCCCTAGCGGAGTCCTTTACGTC.

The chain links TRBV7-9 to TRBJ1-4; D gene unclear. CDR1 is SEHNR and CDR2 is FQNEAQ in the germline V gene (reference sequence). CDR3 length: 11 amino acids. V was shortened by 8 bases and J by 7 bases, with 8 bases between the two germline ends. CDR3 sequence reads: CASEGVEKLFF. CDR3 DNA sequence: TGTGCCAGCGAGGGAGTTGAAAAACTGTTTTTT.

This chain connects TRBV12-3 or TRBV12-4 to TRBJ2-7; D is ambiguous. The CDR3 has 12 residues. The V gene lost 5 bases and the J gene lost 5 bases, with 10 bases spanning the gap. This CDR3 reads CASSTAAHEQYF. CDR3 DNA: TGTGCCAGCAGTACCGCGGCCCACGAGCAGTACTTC.

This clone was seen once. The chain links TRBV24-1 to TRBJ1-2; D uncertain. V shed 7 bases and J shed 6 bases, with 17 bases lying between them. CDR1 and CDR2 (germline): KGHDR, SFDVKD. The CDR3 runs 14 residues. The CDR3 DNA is TGTGCCACCAGCCCTCAGCTCATTGAGGATGGCTACACCTTC. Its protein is CATSPQLIEDGYTF.

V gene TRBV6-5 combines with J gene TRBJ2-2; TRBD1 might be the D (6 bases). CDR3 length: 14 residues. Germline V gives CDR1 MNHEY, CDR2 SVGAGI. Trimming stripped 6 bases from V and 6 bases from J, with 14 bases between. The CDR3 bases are TGTGCCAGCAGCACAGGGCCGCACCCCGGGGAGCTGTTTTTT. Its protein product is CASSTGPHPGELFF.